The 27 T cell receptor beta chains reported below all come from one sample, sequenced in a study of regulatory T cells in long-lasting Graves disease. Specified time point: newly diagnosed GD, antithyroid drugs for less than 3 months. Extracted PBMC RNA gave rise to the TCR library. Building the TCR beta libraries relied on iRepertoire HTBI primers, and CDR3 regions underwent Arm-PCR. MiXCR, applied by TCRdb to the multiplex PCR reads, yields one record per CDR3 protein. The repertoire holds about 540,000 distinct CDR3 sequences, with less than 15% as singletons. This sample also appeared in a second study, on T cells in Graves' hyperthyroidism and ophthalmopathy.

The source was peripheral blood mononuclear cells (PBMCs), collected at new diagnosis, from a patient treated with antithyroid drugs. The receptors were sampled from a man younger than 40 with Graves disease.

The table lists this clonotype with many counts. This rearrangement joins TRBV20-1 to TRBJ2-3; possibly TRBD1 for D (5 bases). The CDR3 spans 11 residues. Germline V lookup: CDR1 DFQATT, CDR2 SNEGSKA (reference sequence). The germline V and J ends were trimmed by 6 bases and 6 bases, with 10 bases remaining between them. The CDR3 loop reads CSALKGDTQYF. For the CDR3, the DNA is TGCAGTGCCCTCAAGGGGGATACGCAGTATTTT.

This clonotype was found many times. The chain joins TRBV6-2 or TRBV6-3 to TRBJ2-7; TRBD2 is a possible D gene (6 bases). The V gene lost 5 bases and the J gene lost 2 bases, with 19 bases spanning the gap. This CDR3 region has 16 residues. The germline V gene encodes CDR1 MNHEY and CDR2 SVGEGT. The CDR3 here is CASSESFSGGAYEQYF. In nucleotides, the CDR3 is TGTGCCAGCAGTGAAAGCTTTAGCGGAGGCGCCTACGAGCAGTACTTC.

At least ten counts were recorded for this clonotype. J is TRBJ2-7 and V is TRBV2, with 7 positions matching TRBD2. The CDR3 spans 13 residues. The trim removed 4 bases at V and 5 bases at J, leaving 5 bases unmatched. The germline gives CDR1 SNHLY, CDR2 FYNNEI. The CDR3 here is CASSVAGRDEQYF. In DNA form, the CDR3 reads TGTGCCAGCAGTGTAGCGGGTCGCGACGAGCAGTACTTC.

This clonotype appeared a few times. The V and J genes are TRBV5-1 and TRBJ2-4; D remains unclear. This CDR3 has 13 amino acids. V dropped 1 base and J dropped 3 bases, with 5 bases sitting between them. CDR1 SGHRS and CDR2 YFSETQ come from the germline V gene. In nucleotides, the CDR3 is TGCGCCAGCAGCTTGCCCAGCAAAAACATTCAGTACTTC. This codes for CASSLPSKNIQYF.

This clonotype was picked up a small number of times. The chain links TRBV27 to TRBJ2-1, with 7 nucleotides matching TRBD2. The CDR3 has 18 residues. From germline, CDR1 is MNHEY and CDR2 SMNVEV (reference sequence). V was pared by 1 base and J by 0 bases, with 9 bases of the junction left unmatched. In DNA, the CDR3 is TGTGCCAGCAGTTTATTTCGTGGGGCGGGAGACTCCTACAATGAGCAGTTCTTC. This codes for CASSLFRGAGDSYNEQFF.

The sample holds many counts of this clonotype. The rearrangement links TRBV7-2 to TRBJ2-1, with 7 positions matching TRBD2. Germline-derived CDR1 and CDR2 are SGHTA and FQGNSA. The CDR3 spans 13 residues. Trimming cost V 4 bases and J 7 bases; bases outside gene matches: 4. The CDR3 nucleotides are TGTGCCAGCAGCTCCGGGGGGTGGAATGAGCAGTTCTTC. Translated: CASSSGGWNEQFF.

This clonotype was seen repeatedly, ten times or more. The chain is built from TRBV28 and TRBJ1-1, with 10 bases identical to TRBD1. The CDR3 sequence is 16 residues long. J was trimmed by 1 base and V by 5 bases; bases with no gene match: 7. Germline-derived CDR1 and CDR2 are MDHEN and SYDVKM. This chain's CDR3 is CASSPGTGAWNTEAFF. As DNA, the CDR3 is TGTGCCAGCAGTCCCGGGACAGGGGCCTGGAACACTGAAGCTTTCTTT.

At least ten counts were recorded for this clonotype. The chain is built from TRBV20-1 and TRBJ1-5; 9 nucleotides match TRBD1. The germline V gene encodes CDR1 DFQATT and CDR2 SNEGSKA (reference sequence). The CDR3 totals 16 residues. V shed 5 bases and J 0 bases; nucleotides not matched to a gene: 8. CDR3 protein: CSARRTGATSNQPQHF. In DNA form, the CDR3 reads TGCAGTGCTCGTCGGACAGGGGCCACTAGCAATCAGCCCCAGCATTTT.

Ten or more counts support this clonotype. The CDR3 here is CASGGTSYEQYF. DNA of the CDR3: TGTGCCAGCGGAGGTACCTCCTACGAGCAGTACTTC. The chain carries TRBV27 and TRBJ2-7; a weak D match, TRBD2 (5 bases). Germline CDR1 and CDR2: MNHEY and SMNVEV (reference sequence). The ends were cut back, 8 bases at V and 0 bases at J, with 8 bases in the middle. The CDR3 is made up of 12 amino acids.

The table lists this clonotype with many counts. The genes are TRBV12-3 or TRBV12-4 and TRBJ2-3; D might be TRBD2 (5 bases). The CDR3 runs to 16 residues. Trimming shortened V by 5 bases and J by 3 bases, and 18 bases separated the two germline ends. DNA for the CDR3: TGTGCCAGCAGTCCCCGAGGGAAGGGCGAAACAGATACGCAGTATTTT. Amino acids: CASSPRGKGETDTQYF.

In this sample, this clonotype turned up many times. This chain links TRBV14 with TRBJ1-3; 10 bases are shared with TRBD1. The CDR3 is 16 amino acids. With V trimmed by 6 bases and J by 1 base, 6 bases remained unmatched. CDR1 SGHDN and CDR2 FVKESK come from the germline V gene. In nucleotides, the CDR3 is TGTGCCAGCAGTCGACAGGGGGCCCTTTCTGGAAACACCATATATTTT. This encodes CASSRQGALSGNTIYF.

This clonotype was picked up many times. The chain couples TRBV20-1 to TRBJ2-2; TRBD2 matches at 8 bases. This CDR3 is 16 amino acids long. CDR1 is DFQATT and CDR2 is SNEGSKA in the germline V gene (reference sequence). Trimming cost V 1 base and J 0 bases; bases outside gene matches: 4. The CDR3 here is CSARVPGLANTGELFF. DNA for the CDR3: TGCAGTGCTAGAGTCCCGGGACTAGCGAACACCGGGGAGCTGTTTTTT.

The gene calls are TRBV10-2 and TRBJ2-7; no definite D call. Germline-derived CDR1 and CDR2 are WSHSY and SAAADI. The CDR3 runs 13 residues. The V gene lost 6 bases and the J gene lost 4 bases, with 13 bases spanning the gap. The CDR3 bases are TGCGCCAGCAGGTGGCCGCGAGGATACGAGCAGTACTTC. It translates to CASRWPRGYEQYF.

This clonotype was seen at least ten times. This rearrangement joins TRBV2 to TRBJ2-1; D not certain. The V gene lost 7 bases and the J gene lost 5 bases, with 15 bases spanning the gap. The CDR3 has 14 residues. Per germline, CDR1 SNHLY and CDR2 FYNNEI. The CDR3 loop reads CASTLSYGDNEQFF. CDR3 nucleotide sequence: TGTGCCAGCACTTTATCGTACGGTGACAATGAGCAGTTCTTC.

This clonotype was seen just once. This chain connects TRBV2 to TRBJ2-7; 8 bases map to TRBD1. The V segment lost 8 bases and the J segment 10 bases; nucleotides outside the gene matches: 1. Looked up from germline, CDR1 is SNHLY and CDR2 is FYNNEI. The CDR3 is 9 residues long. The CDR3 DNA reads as TGTGCCAGCTCAGGGGGCCAGTACTTC. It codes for CASSGGQYF.

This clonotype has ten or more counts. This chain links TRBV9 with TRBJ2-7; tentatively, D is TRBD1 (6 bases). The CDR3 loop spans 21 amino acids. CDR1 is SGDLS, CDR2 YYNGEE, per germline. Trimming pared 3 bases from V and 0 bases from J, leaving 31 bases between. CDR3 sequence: CASSAQGTPPPPHDDSYEQYF. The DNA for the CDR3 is TGTGCCAGCAGCGCGCAGGGGACACCTCCCCCCCCACACGACGACTCCTACGAGCAGTACTTC.

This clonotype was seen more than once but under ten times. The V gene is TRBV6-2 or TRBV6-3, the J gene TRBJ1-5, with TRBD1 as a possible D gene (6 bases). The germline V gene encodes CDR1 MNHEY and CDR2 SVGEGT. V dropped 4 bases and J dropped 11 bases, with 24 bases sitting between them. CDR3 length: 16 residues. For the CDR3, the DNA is TGTGCCAGCAGTTCCTTAAGAACAGGGAGGGCCCAGTCCCAGCATTTT. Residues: CASSSLRTGRAQSQHF.

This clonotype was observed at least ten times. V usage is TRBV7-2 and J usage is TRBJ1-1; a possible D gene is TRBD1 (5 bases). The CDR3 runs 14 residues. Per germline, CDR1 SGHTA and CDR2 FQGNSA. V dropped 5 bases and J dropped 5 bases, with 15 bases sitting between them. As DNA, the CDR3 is TGTGCCAGCAGCCAAGGGACCTATAGGACTGAAGCTTTCTTT. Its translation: CASSQGTYRTEAFF.

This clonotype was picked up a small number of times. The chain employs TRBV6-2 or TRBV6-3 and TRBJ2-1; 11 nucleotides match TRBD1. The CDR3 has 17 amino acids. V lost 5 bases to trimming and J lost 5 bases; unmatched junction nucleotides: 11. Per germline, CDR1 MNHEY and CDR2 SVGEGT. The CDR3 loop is CASSEAVGTGGNNEQFF. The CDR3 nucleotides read TGTGCCAGCAGTGAAGCTGTAGGGACAGGGGGTAACAATGAGCAGTTCTTC.

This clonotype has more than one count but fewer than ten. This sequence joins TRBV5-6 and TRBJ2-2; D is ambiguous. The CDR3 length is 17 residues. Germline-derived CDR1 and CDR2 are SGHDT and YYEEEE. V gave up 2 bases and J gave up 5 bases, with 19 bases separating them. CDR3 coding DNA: TGTGCCAGCAGCTTTCTTATTCCTAGTACGCGTACCGGGGAGCTGTTTTTT. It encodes CASSFLIPSTRTGELFF. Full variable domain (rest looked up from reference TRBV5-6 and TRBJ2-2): DAGVTQSPTHLIKTRGQQVTLRCSPKSGHDTVSWYQQALGQGPQFIFQYYEEEERQRGNFPDRFSGHQFPNYSSELNVNALLLGDSALYLCASSFLIPSTRTGELFFGEGSRLTVL.

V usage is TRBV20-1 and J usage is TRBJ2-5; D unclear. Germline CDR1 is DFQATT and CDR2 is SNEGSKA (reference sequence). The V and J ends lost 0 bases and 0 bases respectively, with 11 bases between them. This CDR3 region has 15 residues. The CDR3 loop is CSARDLTRNQETQYF. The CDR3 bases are TGCAGTGCTAGAGATCTAACCCGAAACCAAGAGACCCAGTACTTC.

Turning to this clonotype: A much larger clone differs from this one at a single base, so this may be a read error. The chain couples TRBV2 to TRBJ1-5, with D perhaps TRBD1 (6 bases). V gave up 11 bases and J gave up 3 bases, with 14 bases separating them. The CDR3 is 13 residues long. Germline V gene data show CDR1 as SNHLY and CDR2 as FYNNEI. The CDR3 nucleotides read TGTGCCGCCGCGGACAGCCCCAATCAGCCCCAGCATTTT. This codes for CAAADSPNQPQHF.

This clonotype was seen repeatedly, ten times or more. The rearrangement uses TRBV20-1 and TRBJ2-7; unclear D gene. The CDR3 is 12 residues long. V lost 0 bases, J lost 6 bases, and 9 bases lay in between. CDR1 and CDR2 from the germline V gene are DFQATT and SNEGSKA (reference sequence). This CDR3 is CSARDQTREQYF. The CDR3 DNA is TGCAGTGCTAGAGATCAAACCCGCGAGCAGTACTTC.

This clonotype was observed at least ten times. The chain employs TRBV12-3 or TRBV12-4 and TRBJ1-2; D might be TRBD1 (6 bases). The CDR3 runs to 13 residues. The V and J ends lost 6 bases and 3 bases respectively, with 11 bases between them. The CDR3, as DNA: TGTGCCAGCAGCTACAGGGAGGACTATGGCTACACCTTC. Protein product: CASSYREDYGYTF.

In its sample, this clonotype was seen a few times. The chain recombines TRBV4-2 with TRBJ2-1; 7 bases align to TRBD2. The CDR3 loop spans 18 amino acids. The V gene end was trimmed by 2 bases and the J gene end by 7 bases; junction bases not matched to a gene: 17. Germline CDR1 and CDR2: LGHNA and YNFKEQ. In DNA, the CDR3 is TGTGCCAGCAGCCAAAAGGGGCCCCTTGGGAGCGGGAAAAATGAGCAGTTCTTC. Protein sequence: CASSQKGPLGSGKNEQFF.

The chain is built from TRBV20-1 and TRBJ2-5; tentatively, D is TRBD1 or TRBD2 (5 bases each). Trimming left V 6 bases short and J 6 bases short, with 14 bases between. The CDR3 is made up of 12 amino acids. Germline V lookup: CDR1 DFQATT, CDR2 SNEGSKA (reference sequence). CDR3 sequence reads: CSAWDRSKTQYF. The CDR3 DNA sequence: TGCAGTGCATGGGACCGTTCCAAGACCCAGTACTTC.

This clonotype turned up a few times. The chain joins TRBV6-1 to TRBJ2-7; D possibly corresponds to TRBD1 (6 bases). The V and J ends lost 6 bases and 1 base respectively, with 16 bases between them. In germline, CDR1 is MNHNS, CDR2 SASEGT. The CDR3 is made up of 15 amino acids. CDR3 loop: CASRLRDTDSYEQYF. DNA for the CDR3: TGTGCCAGCAGGCTCCGGGACACGGATTCCTACGAGCAGTACTTC.